These T cell receptor beta chains were read from a single sample in a study of OX40 agonist ivuxolimab in advanced cancers. This table comes from immunoSEQ multiplex PCR, and its TCRdb copy is limited to in-frame clones, with some not included. Of 60,000 to 70,000 clones in the sample, 75% to 85% were seen once. The specimen comprised CD4+ or CD8+ T cells sorted from blood, sampled in a trial of the OX40 agonist ivuxolimab. These receptors originate from an adult with an advanced solid tumor such as melanoma, head and neck, liver or kidney cancer. Each CDR3 is given with its conserved first and last residue. Each record gives: J gene, clone size, D gene, V gene, CDR3 DNA, CDR3 protein. A D gene is named only where the DNA matches it firmly. The size of a clone is reported for some rows only, either as once, few or many, or as a class for expanded clones.

J gene: TRBJ1-1; clone size: .; D gene: TRBD1; V gene: TRBV27; CDR3 DNA: TGTGCCAGCAGTCTAGGACAGGGAGGGTGGGACACTGAAGCTTTCTTT; CDR3 protein: CASSLGQGGWDTEAFF
J gene: TRBJ1-3; clone size: .; D gene: .; V gene: TRBV30; CDR3 DNA: TGTGCCTGGAGTGTCCTATCTGGAAACACCATATATTTT; CDR3 protein: CAWSVLSGNTIYF
J gene: TRBJ1-5; clone size: .; D gene: .; V gene: TRBV2; CDR3 DNA: TGTGCCAGCAGTTTGGACGGGGGCGGTCGGCCCCAGCATTTT; CDR3 protein: CASSLDGGGRPQHF
J gene: TRBJ1-2; clone size: .; D gene: TRBD1; V gene: TRBV6-1; CDR3 DNA: TGTGCCAGCAGCCCGACAGGGGGCGGGTTTGGCTACACCTTC; CDR3 protein: CASSPTGGGFGYTF
J gene: TRBJ1-2; clone size: .; D gene: TRBD1; V gene: TRBV28; CDR3 DNA: TGTGCCAGCGCCCCCAGGGGGGGTGGCTACACCTTC; CDR3 protein: CASAPRGGGYTF
J gene: TRBJ1-5; clone size: .; D gene: .; V gene: TRBV19; CDR3 DNA: TGTGCCAGCAGTGCCTTCGTGGGGGGCAATCAGCCCCAGCATTTT; CDR3 protein: CASSAFVGGNQPQHF
J gene: TRBJ2-7; clone size: .; D gene: .; V gene: TRBV20-1; CDR3 DNA: TGCAGTGCTAGAGTGGGTTACGAGCAGTACTTC; CDR3 protein: CSARVGYEQYF
J gene: TRBJ1-1; clone size: .; D gene: .; V gene: TRBV2; CDR3 DNA: TGTGCCAGCAGTGAAGGGCCAACGAACACTGAAGCTTTCTTT; CDR3 protein: CASSEGPTNTEAFF
J gene: TRBJ1-6; clone size: .; D gene: TRBD1; V gene: TRBV6-6; CDR3 DNA: TGTGCCAGCAGTCCAGGACAGGGTATCCCACCCCTCCACTTT; CDR3 protein: CASSPGQGIPPLHF
J gene: TRBJ2-5; clone size: once; D gene: TRBD2; V gene: TRBV15; CDR3 DNA: TGTGCCACCAGCACGCGGGGGGGAGGGGAGACCCAGTACTTC; CDR3 protein: CATSTRGGGETQYF
J gene: TRBJ1-3; clone size: .; D gene: TRBD1; V gene: TRBV9; CDR3 DNA: TGTGCCAGCAGCGTATCAGGGGGCGGTCACACCATATATTTT; CDR3 protein: CASSVSGGGHTIYF
J gene: TRBJ1-2; clone size: .; D gene: TRBD1; V gene: TRBV5-1; CDR3 DNA: TGCGCCAGCGGTTCGGACAGGGGAGAAGGTGGCTACACCTTC; CDR3 protein: CASGSDRGEGGYTF
J gene: TRBJ2-2; clone size: .; D gene: .; V gene: TRBV12-5; CDR3 DNA: TGTGCTAGTGGTTTGGCAGCCGATGGGACCCTGAACACCGGGGAGCTGTTTTTT; CDR3 protein: CASGLAADGTLNTGELFF
J gene: TRBJ1-1; clone size: .; D gene: TRBD1; V gene: TRBV7-9; CDR3 DNA: TGTGCCAGCAGCTCAACCGGGACAGCCGAAGCTTTCTTT; CDR3 protein: CASSSTGTAEAFF
J gene: TRBJ1-4; clone size: few; D gene: .; V gene: TRBV9; CDR3 DNA: TGTGCCAGCAGCGTAGATCTTCGGACTAATGAAAAACTGTTTTTT; CDR3 protein: CASSVDLRTNEKLFF
J gene: TRBJ2-7; clone size: .; D gene: TRBD1; V gene: TRBV5-4; CDR3 DNA: TGTGCCAGCAGCTTCACAGGGGGTAGGTACGAGCAGTACTTC; CDR3 protein: CASSFTGGRYEQYF
J gene: TRBJ2-7; clone size: .; D gene: TRBD2; V gene: TRBV7-2; CDR3 DNA: TGTGCCAGCAGCTTAGTTCGTGCGACTAGCTCCGAGCAGTACTTC; CDR3 protein: CASSLVRATSSEQYF
J gene: TRBJ2-2; clone size: once; D gene: TRBD1; V gene: TRBV7-8; CDR3 DNA: TGTGCCAGCAGCCTGACAGGGTTCTTGGACACCGGGGAGCTGTTTTTT; CDR3 protein: CASSLTGFLDTGELFF
J gene: TRBJ1-4; clone size: .; D gene: .; V gene: TRBV19; CDR3 DNA: TGTGCCAGTAGTAGACAAGTAAATGAAAAACTGTTTTTT; CDR3 protein: CASSRQVNEKLFF
J gene: TRBJ2-7; clone size: few; D gene: TRBD1; V gene: TRBV5-1; CDR3 DNA: TGCGCCAGCAGCTTGGAATCCCAGGGGGCTATTCGAAGCTCCTACGAGCAGTACTTC; CDR3 protein: CASSLESQGAIRSSYEQYF
J gene: TRBJ1-2; clone size: .; D gene: .; V gene: TRBV29-1; CDR3 DNA: TGCAGCGTTGATCGTGCCTCCTCTCGGGGCTACACCTTC; CDR3 protein: CSVDRASSRGYTF
J gene: TRBJ1-1; clone size: .; D gene: .; V gene: TRBV2; CDR3 DNA: TGTGCCAGCAGTGCCGTGGGGGGGCTGAACACTGAAGCTTTCTTT; CDR3 protein: CASSAVGGLNTEAFF
J gene: TRBJ2-1; clone size: .; D gene: .; V gene: TRBV7-2; CDR3 DNA: TGTGCCAGCTCTAAGGGGGGGCCGTCGACCAATGAGCAGTTCTTC; CDR3 protein: CASSKGGPSTNEQFF
J gene: TRBJ2-1; clone size: .; D gene: .; V gene: TRBV11-3; CDR3 DNA: TGTGCCAGCAGCTTCGGATTTAAAAATGAGCAGTTCTTC; CDR3 protein: CASSFGFKNEQFF
J gene: TRBJ2-3; clone size: .; D gene: TRBD2; V gene: TRBV7-3; CDR3 DNA: TGTGCCAGCAGCTTAAAGGCTTGGACTAGCGGGGGGGCGGGCACAGATACGCAGTATTTT; CDR3 protein: CASSLKAWTSGGAGTDTQYF
J gene: TRBJ2-4; clone size: .; D gene: TRBD1; V gene: TRBV5-1; CDR3 DNA: TGCGCCAGCAGCCGGCGGCAGGGGGCTGCCAAAAACATTCAGTACTTC; CDR3 protein: CASSRRQGAAKNIQYF
J gene: TRBJ1-1; clone size: .; D gene: .; V gene: TRBV10-3; CDR3 DNA: TGTGCCATCAGTGAGTCGCGGAGGAACACTGAAGCTTTCTTT; CDR3 protein: CAISESRRNTEAFF
J gene: TRBJ2-2; clone size: .; D gene: .; V gene: TRBV5-1; CDR3 DNA: TGCGCCAGCAGCTTTGACACCGGGGAGCTGTTTTTT; CDR3 protein: CASSFDTGELFF
J gene: TRBJ2-7; clone size: .; D gene: TRBD2; V gene: TRBV11-2; CDR3 DNA: TGTGCCAGCAGCCTCACCGGGACTAGCGGGGGGTTCCTCGAGCAGTACTTC; CDR3 protein: CASSLTGTSGGFLEQYF
J gene: TRBJ2-7; clone size: .; D gene: .; V gene: TRBV30; CDR3 DNA: TGTGCCTGGAGTGTACCTGCTGGGGCAGGTTACTACGAGCAGTACTTC; CDR3 protein: CAWSVPAGAGYYEQYF
J gene: TRBJ2-3; clone size: once; D gene: TRBD2; V gene: TRBV29-1; CDR3 DNA: TGCAGCGTTGCACGACTAGCGGGGGGAACAGATACGCAGTATTTT; CDR3 protein: CSVARLAGGTDTQYF